Given below is one TCR beta chain in context. CDR3 length: 16 residues. Deletions cut 0 bases from V and 1 base from J, with 11 bases between. In germline, CDR1 is SGDLS, CDR2 YYNGEE. The table came from immunoSEQ multiplex PCR; TCRdb's copy has only in-frame clones and leaves some out. The sample lists about 49,000 clones; 70% to 85% were seen once. The data originate from a study of blood T cell repertoires in COVID-19. Across the whole study: In each case, the material was cDNA or gDNA derived from T cells, B-cell-depleted T cells, or PBMCs.

What was sequenced was peripheral blood. The clonotype was recovered from a human donor in a cohort sampled during active COVID-19. The V call is TRBV9, the J call TRBJ2-1; D uncertain. The CDR3 protein is CASSVVGRLSYNEQFF. Written as DNA, the CDR3 is TGTGCCAGCAGCGTAGTTGGCCGTCTTTCCTACAATGAGCAGTTCTTC.